This record covers a single TCR beta chain. At the time of sampling, donors were nominally healthy, though unrecorded immune exposures were likely. Germline trimming cut 8 bases from V and 3 bases from J; bases unmatched to any gene: 9. This CDR3 has 15 residues. Germline CDR1 is MNHEY and CDR2 is SMNVEV (reference sequence). This sample was included in a study of cytomegalovirus exposure and HLA in healthy donors. The PCR made use of 60 Vbeta and 13 Jbeta primers. The protocol was immunoSEQ multiplex PCR, while the TCRdb copy is restricted to in-frame clones and leaves out a portion. The repertoire includes under 200,000 clones, roughly 80% of them detected once, and 2.4% sits in the top ten.

What was sequenced was PBMCs. J is TRBJ2-2 and V is TRBV27; 7 nucleotides align to TRBD2. The TCR comes from a man between 60 and 75 years old in good health and CMV-seronegative. The CDR3 loop is CASLPGGSDTGELFF. CDR3 DNA: TGTGCCAGCCTCCCGGGAGGTTCGGACACCGGGGAGCTGTTTTTT.